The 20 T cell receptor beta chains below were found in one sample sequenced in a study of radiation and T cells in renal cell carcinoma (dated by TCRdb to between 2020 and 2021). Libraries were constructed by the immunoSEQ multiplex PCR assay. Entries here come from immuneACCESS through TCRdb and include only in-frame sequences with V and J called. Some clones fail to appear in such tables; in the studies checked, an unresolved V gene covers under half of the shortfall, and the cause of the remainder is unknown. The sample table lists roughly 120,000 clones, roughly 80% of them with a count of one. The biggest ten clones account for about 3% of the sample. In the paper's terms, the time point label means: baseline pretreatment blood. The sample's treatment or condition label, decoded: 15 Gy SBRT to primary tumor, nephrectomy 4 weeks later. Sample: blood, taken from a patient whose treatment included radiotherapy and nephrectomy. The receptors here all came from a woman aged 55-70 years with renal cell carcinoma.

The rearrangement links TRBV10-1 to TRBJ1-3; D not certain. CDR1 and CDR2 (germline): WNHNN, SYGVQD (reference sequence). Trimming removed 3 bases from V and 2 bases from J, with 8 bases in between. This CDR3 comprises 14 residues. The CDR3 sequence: CASSDTGAGNTIYF. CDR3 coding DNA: TGCGCCAGCAGTGATACCGGGGCTGGAAACACCATATATTTT.

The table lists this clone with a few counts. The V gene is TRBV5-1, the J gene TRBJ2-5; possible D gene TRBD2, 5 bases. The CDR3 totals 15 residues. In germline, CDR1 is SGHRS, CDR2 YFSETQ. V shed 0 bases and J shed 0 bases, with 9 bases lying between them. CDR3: CASSLDSGYQETQYF. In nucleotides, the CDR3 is TGCGCCAGCAGCTTGGACAGCGGTTACCAAGAGACCCAGTACTTC.

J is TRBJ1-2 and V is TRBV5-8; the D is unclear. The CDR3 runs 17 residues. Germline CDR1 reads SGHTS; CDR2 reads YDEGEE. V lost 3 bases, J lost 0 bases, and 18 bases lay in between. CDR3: CASSSILGAGSNYGYTF. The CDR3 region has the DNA TGTGCCAGCAGCTCGATCCTAGGTGCCGGATCTAACTATGGCTACACCTTC.

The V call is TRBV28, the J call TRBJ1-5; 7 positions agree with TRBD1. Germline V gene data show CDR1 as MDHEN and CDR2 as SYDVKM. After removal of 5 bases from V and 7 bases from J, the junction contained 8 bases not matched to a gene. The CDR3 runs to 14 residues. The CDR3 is CASSMAGGGQPQHF. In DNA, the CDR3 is TGTGCCAGCAGTATGGCAGGGGGTGGGCAGCCCCAGCATTTT.

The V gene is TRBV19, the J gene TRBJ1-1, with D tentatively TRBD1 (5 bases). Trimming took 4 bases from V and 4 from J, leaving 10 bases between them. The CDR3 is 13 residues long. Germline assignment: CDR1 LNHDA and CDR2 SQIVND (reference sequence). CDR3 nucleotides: TGTGCCAGTAGTAAACCACAGGCCACTGAAGCTTTCTTT. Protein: CASSKPQATEAFF.

This CDR3 reads CASSERGQQNTEAFF. Here the CDR3 DNA reads TGTGCCAGCAGTGAACGAGGACAGCAGAACACTGAAGCTTTCTTT. V gene TRBV6-1 combines with J gene TRBJ1-1; D is possibly TRBD1 (6 bases). Between the trimmed V and J ends, which lost 2 bases and 1 base, there was a span of 11 bases. The CDR3 runs 15 residues. Germline V gives CDR1 MNHNS, CDR2 SASEGT.

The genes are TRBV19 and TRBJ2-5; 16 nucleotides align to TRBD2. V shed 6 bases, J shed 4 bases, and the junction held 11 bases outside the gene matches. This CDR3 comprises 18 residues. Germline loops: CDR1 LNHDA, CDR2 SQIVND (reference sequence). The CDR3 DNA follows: TGTGCCAGTAGCCCCGCGCCGGGACTAGCGGGAGGGCCAGAGACCCAGTACTTC. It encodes CASSPAPGLAGGPETQYF.

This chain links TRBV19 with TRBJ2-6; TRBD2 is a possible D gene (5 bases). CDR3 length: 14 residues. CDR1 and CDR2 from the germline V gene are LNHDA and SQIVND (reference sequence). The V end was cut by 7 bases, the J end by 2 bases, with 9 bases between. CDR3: CASTGSPGANVLTF. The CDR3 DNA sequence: TGTGCCAGTACGGGGTCCCCTGGGGCCAACGTCCTGACTTTC.

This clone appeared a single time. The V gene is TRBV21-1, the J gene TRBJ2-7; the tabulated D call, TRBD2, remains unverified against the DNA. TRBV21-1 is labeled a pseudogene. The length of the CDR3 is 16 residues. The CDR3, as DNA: TGTGCCAGCAGCAAAGCGACCCTAGCGGGAGGGAACGAGCAGTACTTC. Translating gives CASSKATLAGGNEQYF.

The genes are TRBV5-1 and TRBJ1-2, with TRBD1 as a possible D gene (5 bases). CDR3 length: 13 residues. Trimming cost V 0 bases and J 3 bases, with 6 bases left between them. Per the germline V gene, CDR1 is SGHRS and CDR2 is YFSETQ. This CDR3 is CASSLEGDYGYTF. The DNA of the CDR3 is TGCGCCAGCAGCTTGGAAGGGGACTATGGCTACACCTTC.

DNA of the CDR3: TGTGCCAGCCGGGGGACATTTTACGAGCAGTACTTC. This codes for CASRGTFYEQYF. The chain recombines TRBV6-1 with TRBJ2-7; D is possibly TRBD1 or TRBD2 (6 bases each). There are 12 residues in the CDR3. Trimming took 8 bases from V and 4 from J, leaving 12 bases between them. Germline V lookup: CDR1 MNHNS, CDR2 SASEGT.

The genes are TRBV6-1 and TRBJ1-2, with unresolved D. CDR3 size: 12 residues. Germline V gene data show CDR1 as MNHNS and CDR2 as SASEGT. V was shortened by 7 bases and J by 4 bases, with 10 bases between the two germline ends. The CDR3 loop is CASTQEAYGYTF. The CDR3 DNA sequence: TGTGCCAGCACCCAGGAGGCCTATGGCTACACCTTC.

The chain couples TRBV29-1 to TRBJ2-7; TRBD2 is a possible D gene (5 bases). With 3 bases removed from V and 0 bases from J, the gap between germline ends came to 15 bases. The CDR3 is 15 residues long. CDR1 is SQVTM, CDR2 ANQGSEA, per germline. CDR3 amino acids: CSVERGQEDSYEQYF. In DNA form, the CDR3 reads TGCAGCGTTGAGCGAGGTCAGGAGGACTCCTACGAGCAGTACTTC.

CDR3 sequence (DNA): TGTGCCAGCAGGCGGGTGGGCACTGAAGCTTTCTTT. It yields the protein CASRRVGTEAFF. The rearrangement joins TRBV6-5 to TRBJ1-1, with D uncertain. There are 12 residues in the CDR3. Looked up from germline, CDR1 is MNHEY and CDR2 is SVGAGI. Deletions cut 6 bases from V and 4 bases from J, with 9 bases between.

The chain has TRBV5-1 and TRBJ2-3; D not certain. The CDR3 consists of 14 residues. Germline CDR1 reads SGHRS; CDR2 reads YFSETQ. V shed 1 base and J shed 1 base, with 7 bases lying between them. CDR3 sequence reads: CASSLRQGTDTQYF. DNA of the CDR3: TGCGCCAGCAGCTTGCGCCAGGGCACAGATACGCAGTATTTT.

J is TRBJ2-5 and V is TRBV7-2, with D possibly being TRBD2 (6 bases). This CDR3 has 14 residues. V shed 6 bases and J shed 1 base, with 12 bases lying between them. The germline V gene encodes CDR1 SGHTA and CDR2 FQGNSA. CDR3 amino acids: CASSPAGLQETQYF. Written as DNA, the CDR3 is TGTGCCAGCAGTCCCGCGGGGCTCCAAGAGACCCAGTACTTC.

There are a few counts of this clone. CDR3 in DNA: TGTGCCAGTAGTATACGGTACATGAACACTGAAGCTTTCTTT. This translates into CASSIRYMNTEAFF. The genes are TRBV19 and TRBJ1-1, with D hard to call. Germline V lookup: CDR1 LNHDA, CDR2 SQIVND (reference sequence). CDR3 length: 14 amino acids. V lost 2 bases, J lost 0 bases, and 7 bases lay in between.

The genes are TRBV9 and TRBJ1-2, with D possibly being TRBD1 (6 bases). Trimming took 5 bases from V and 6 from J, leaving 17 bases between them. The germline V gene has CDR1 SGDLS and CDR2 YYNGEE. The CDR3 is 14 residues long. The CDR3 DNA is TGTGCCAGCAGTCCTTATAGGGGGTCAGATGGCTACACCTTC. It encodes CASSPYRGSDGYTF.

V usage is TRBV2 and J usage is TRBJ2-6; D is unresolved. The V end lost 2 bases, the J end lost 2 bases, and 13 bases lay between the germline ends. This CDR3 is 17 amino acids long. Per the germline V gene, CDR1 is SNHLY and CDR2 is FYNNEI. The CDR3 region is CASSEFGKMAGANVLTF. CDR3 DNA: TGTGCCAGCAGTGAATTCGGAAAGATGGCTGGGGCCAACGTCCTGACTTTC.

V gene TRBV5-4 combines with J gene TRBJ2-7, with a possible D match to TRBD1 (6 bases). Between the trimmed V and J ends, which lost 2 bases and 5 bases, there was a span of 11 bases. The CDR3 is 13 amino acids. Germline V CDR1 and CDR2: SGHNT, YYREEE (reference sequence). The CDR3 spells CASSFGQLDEQYF. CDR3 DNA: TGTGCCAGCAGCTTTGGACAGCTCGACGAGCAGTACTTC.